Following are 10 T cell receptor beta chains from one sample sequenced in a study of blood T cells in healthy people across ages. Next came a second PCR, run for roughly 6 to 11 cycles, which used a sample-barcoded 5' primer along with a J-beta primer mix. Each CDR3 protein gets one entry after TCRdb re-called the 5' RACE reads with MiXCR. The profile covers more than 1 million distinct CDR3 sequences, with 40% to 55% appearing a single time and 15% to 20% taken by the ten largest. Material for sequencing was blood. These receptors came from a woman aged 60-75 years in good health.

This sequence joins TRBV28 and TRBJ1-2; tentatively, D is TRBD1 (5 bases). Germline V gene data show CDR1 as MDHEN and CDR2 as SYDVKM. This CDR3 region has 14 residues. V was pared by 2 bases and J by 8 bases, with 15 bases between. Written as DNA, the CDR3 is TGTGCCAGCAGTTTAGGGGGTGGTCCGGGCGGCTACACCTTC. It codes for CASSLGGGPGGYTF.

The genes are TRBV3-1 and TRBJ2-5, with a weak D call TRBD1 (5 bases). The CDR3 totals 15 residues. V was pared by 3 bases and J by 2 bases, with 13 bases between. Germline assignment: CDR1 LGHDT and CDR2 YNNKEL (reference sequence). The CDR3 sequence: CASSHNNQGQETQYF. In DNA, the CDR3 is TGTGCCAGCAGCCATAACAACCAGGGACAAGAGACCCAGTACTTC.

The rearrangement uses TRBV20-1 and TRBJ2-3; 12 bases fit TRBD2. CDR1 is DFQATT, CDR2 SNEGSKA, per germline (reference sequence). The CDR3 totals 15 residues. After removal of 3 bases from V and 6 bases from J, the junction contained 7 bases not matched to a gene. CDR3 sequence (DNA): TGCAGTGCTAGTGCTAGCGGGAGGGCCCCGGATACGCAGTATTTT. Protein: CSASASGRAPDTQYF.

This clonotype was detected only a few times. The chain employs TRBV12-3 or TRBV12-4 and TRBJ1-2; 8 bases are shared with TRBD1. Losses at the gene ends were 6 bases for V and 7 bases for J; bases not matched to a gene: 10. The CDR3 runs to 14 residues. DNA of the CDR3: TGTGCCAGCAGGCCCCGGGGACAGGCCCCTGGCTACACCTTC. Translated, it gives CASRPRGQAPGYTF.

This clonotype has only a few counts. The chain uses TRBV27 and TRBJ2-5, with 9 bases that match TRBD2. With the DNA end fitting TRBJ2-7 better, the J assignment may be wrong. This CDR3 is built from 15 residues. The germline gives CDR1 MNHEY, CDR2 SMNVEV (reference sequence). CDR3 nucleotides: TGTGCCAGCAGTTTCTTAGCGGGAGCGAGGAACGAGCAGTACTTC. This translates into CASSFLAGARNEQYF.

The DNA of the CDR3 is TGCAGCGTCCCCGGTCAATTAAGCTCCTACAATGAGCAGTTCTTC. It codes for CSVPGQLSSYNEQFF. This chain joins TRBV29-1 and TRBJ2-1; D is ambiguous. The germline V and J ends were trimmed by 6 bases and 0 bases, with 15 bases remaining between them. Germline CDR1 is SQVTM and CDR2 is ANQGSEA. The length of the CDR3 is 15 residues.

The CDR3 loop reads CSASGGAPGQGYEQYF. The CDR3 DNA reads as TGCAGTGCTAGCGGAGGTGCTCCGGGACAGGGCTACGAGCAGTACTTC. The rearrangement links TRBV20-1 to TRBJ2-7, with 9 bases identical to TRBD1. This CDR3 is 16 amino acids long. Germline lookup yields CDR1 DFQATT and CDR2 SNEGSKA (reference sequence). V was pared by 3 bases and J by 3 bases, with 12 bases of the junction left unmatched.

The chain carries TRBV7-9 and TRBJ2-3, with D possibly TRBD1 on 5 matching bases. Per germline, CDR1 SEHNR and CDR2 FQNEAQ (reference sequence). Trimming cost V 2 bases and J 3 bases, with 12 bases left between them. The CDR3 totals 15 residues. Here the CDR3 DNA reads TGTGCCAGCAGCTTAACCCAGGGCCGGACAGATACGCAGTATTTT. Protein: CASSLTQGRTDTQYF.

The chain joins TRBV25-1 to TRBJ2-5, with TRBD2 as a possible D gene (6 bases). CDR3 size: 14 residues. V lost 3 bases and J lost 6, with 14 bases in between. The germline CDR1 and CDR2 sequences are MGHDK and SYGVNS. The CDR3 region is CASSDVGSLQTQYF. The CDR3 DNA sequence: TGTGCCAGCAGTGATGTCGGGAGTTTACAGACCCAGTACTTC.

This chain connects TRBV27 to TRBJ2-3; 10 bases are shared with TRBD2. Germline trimming cut 7 bases from V and 3 bases from J; bases unmatched to any gene: 13. CDR1 is MNHEY and CDR2 is SMNVEV in the germline V gene (reference sequence). There are 17 residues in the CDR3. CDR3 nucleotides: TGTGCCAGCACTCAACAGGGCCGTAGCGGGAGGACAGATACGCAGTATTTT. This translates into CASTQQGRSGRTDTQYF.